The sequence of this TCR beta chain was determined in a study of blood T cell repertoires in COVID-19. About the study: COVID-19 samples from acute and convalescent phases originated in the United States, Italy and Spain.

This CDR3 spans 17 amino acids. Trimming took 7 bases from V and 2 from J, leaving 21 bases between them. The V gene's germline CDR1 is PRHDT and CDR2 FYEKMQ (reference sequence). Using immunoSEQ multiplex PCR, the repertoire was profiled, and TCRdb retains in-frame clones only, with some absent. The table has about 210,000 clones, roughly 80% seen once; the top ten hold roughly 7%. This TCR derives from a woman aged 70-85 years with acute or convalescent COVID-19. The sequencing input was peripheral blood. The chain employs TRBV13 and TRBJ2-1, with D perhaps matching TRBD2 (7 bases). Here the CDR3 reads CASNTPARGAAYNEQFF. CDR3 in DNA: TGTGCCAGCAACACTCCCGCACGGGGGGCAGCCTACAATGAGCAGTTCTTC. The variable domain in full, completed from reference TRBV13 and TRBJ2-1, reads AAGVIQSPRHLIKEKRETATLKCYPIPRHDTVYWYQQGPGQDPQFLISFYEKMQSDKGSIPDRFSAQQFSDYHSELNMSSLELGDSALYFCASNTPARGAAYNEQFFGPGTRLTVL.